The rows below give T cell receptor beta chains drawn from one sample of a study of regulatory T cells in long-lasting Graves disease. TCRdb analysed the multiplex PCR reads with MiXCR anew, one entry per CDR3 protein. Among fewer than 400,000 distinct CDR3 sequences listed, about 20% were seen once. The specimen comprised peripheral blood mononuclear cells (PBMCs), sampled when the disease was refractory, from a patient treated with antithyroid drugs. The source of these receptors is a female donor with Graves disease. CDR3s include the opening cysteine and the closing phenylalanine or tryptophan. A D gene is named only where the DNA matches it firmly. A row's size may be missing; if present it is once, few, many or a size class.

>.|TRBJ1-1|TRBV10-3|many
TGTGCCATCACCGGACAGTTTATGAACACTGAAGCTTTCTTT
CAITGQFMNTEAFF
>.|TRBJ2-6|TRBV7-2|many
TGTGCCAGCAGCTTCACGACGCCTGGGGCCAACGTCCTGACTTTC
CASSFTTPGANVLTF
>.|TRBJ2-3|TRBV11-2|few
TGTGCCAGCAGCTTGGGACGGACCACAGATACGCAGTATTTT
CASSLGRTTDTQYF
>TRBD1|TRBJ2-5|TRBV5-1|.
TGCGCCAGCAGCTTCGTCGACAGGGCCCCCAGGGAGACCCAGTACTTC
CASSFVDRAPRETQYF
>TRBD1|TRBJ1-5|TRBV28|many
TGTGCCAGCAGTTTCGGGGACAGGGTGTATCAGCCCCAGCATTTT
CASSFGDRVYQPQHF
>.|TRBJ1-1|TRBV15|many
TGTGCCACCAGCAGAGACCGGGACACTGCGTTGAACACTGAAGCTTTCTTT
CATSRDRDTALNTEAFF
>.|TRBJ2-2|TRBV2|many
TGTGCCAGTTCTTTCCAACAGGTGAACACCGGGGAGCTGTTTTTT
CASSFQQVNTGELFF
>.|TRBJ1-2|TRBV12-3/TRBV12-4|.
TGTGCCAGCAGAATCCGCCTGGGGCGCACATTTAACTATGGCTACACCTTC
CASRIRLGRTFNYGYTF
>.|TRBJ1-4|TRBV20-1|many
TGCAGTGCCAGTTATAATGAAAAACTGTTTTTT
CSASYNEKLFF
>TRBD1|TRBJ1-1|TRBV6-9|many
TGTGCCAGCAGTTACGTTAGACAGGGATTCTCGGAAGCTTTCTTT
CASSYVRQGFSEAFF
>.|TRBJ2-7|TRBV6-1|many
TGTGCCAGCAGTGCCGGCCAAGGCTGGAACGAGCAGTACTTC
CASSAGQGWNEQYF
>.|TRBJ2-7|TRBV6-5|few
TGTGCCAGCAGTTACCTTCTTAGCTCCTACGAGCAGTACTTC
CASSYLLSSYEQYF
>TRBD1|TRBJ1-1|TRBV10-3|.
TGTGCCATCACCGGGACAGGGGAGGGCACTGAAGCTTTCTTT
CAITGTGEGTEAFF
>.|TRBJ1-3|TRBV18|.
TGTGCCAGCTCACCAACTGGGAGCTCTGGAAACACCATATATTTT
CASSPTGSSGNTIYF
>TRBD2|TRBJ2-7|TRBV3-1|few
TGTGCCAGCAGCCTTGGACTAGCGGGTATCTACGAGCAGTACTTC
CASSLGLAGIYEQYF
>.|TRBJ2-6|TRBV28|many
TGTGCCAGCAGTTTATCGGTTGGGGCCTCCTCCTCTGGGGCCAACGTCCTGACTTTC
CASSLSVGASSSGANVLTF
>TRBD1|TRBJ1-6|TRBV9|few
TGTGCCAGCAGCGTAGAGACAGGGGGTAATTCACCCCTCCACTTT
CASSVETGGNSPLHF
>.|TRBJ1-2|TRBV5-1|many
TGCGCCAGCAGTCCCTTCGGGCCTCGAAGGGGTGGCTACACCTTC
CASSPFGPRRGGYTF
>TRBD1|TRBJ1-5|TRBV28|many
TGTGCCAGCAGTCTAACCGGGACAGGACTCAATCAGCCCCAGCATTTT
CASSLTGTGLNQPQHF
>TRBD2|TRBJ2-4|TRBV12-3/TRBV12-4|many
TGTGCCAGCAGTTCCCGACTAGCGCAAGCCAAAAACATTCAGTACTTC
CASSSRLAQAKNIQYF
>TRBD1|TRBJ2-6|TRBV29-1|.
TGCAGCGCCTTTGACAGGGCTGGGGCCGACGTCCTGACTTTC
CSAFDRAGADVLTF
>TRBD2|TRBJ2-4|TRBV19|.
TGTGCCAGTAGTACGATTAGCGGGAAGGGCGGAAACATTCAGTACTTC
CASSTISGKGGNIQYF
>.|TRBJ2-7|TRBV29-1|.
TGCAGCGTTGAAATCAGTAGCTACGAGCAGTACTTC
CSVEISSYEQYF